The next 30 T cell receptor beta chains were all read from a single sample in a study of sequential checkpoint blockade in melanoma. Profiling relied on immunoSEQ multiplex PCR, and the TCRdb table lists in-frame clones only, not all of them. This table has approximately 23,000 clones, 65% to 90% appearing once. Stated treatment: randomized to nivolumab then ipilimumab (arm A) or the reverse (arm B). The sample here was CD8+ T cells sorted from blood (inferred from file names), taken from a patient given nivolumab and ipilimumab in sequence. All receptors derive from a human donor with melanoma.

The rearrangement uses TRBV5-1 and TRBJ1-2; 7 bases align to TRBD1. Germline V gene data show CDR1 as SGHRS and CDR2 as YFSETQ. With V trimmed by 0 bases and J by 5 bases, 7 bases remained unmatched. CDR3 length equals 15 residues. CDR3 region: CASSLGQGRRYGYTF. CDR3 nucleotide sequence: TGCGCCAGCAGCTTGGGACAGGGAAGGAGATATGGCTACACCTTC.

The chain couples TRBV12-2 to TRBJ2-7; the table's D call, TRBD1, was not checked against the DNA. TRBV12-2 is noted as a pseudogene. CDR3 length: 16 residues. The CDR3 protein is CASRLVPGSSSYEQYF. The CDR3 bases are TGTGCAAGTCGCTTAGTCCCAGGGTCAAGCTCCTACGAGCAGTACTTC.

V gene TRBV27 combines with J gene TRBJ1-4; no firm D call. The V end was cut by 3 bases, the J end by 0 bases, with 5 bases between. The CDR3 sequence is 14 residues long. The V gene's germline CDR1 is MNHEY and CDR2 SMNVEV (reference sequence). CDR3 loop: CASSFGSTNEKLFF. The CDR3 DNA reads TGTGCCAGCAGTTTCGGGTCAACTAATGAAAAACTGTTTTTT.

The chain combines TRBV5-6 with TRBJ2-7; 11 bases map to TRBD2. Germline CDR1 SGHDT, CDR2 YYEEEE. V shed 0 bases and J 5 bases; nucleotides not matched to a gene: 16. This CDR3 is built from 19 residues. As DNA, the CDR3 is TGTGCCAGCAGCTTGGTAGGGGGTCTAGCGGGAGGCCAGTCGGACGAGCAGTACTTC. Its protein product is CASSLVGGLAGGQSDEQYF.

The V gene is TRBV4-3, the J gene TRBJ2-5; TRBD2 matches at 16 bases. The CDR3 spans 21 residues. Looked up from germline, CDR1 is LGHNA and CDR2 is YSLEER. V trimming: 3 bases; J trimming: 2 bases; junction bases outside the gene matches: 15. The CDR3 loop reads CASSHLLRGTSGRAEQETQYF. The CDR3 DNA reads TGCGCCAGCAGCCACCTATTGCGGGGGACTAGCGGGAGGGCTGAGCAAGAGACCCAGTACTTC.

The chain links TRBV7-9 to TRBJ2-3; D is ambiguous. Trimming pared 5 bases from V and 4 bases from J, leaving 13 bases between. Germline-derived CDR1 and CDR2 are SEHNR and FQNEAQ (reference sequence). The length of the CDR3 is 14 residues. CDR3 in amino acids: CASSPTGWADTQYF. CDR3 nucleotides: TGTGCCAGCAGCCCTACGGGTTGGGCAGATACGCAGTATTTT.

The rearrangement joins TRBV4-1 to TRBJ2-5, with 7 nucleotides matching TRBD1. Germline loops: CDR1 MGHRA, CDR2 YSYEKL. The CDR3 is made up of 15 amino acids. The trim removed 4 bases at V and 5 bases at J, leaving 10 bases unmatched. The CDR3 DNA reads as TGCGCCAGCAGCCCAAGACAGGGAGTGCGGGAGACCCAGTACTTC. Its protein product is CASSPRQGVRETQYF.

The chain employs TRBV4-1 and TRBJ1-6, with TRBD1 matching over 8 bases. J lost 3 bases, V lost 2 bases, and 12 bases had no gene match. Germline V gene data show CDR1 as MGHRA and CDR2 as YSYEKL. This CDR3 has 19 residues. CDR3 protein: CASSQPRPSGGYYNSPLHF. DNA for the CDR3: TGCGCCAGCAGCCAACCACGACCATCAGGGGGCTACTATAATTCACCCCTCCACTTT.

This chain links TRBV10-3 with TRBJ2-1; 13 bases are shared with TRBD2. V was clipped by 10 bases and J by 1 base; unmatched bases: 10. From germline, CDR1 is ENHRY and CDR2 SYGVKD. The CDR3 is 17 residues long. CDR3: CATPGTSGTSSYNEQFF. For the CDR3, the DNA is TGTGCCACCCCCGGGACTAGCGGGACAAGTTCCTACAATGAGCAGTTCTTC.

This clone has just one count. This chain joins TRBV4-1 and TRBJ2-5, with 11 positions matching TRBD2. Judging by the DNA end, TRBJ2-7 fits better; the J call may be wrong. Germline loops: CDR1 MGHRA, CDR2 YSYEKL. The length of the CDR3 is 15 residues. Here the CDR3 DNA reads TGCGCCAGCAGCCTCACTAGCGGGAGCGCCTACGAGCAGTACTTC. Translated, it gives CASSLTSGSAYEQYF.

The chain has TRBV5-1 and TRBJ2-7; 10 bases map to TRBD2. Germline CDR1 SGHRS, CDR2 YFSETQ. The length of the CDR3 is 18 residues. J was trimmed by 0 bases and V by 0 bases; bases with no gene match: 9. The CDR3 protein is CASSLEVAGGWSSYEQYF. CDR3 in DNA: TGCGCCAGCAGCTTGGAAGTAGCGGGAGGCTGGAGCTCCTACGAGCAGTACTTC.

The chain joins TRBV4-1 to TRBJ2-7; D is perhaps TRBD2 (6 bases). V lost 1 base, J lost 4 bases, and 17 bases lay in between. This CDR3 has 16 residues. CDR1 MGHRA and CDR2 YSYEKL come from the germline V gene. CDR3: CASSQAEGGVPYEQYF. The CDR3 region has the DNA TGCGCCAGCAGCCAAGCTGAGGGAGGAGTACCTTACGAGCAGTACTTC.

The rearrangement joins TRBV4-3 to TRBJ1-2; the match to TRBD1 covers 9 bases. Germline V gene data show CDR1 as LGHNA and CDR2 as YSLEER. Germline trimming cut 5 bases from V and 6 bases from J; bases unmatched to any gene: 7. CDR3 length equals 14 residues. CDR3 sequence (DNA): TGCGCCAGCAGCTTGGGACAGGGACTTCATGGCTACACCTTC. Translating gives CASSLGQGLHGYTF.

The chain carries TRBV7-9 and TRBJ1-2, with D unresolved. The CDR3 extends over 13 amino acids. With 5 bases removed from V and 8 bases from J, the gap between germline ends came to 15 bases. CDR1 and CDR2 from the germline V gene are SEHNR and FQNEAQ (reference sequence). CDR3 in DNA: TGTGCCAGCAGCCAGACGGGAATCGGGGGCTACACCTTC. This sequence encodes CASSQTGIGGYTF.

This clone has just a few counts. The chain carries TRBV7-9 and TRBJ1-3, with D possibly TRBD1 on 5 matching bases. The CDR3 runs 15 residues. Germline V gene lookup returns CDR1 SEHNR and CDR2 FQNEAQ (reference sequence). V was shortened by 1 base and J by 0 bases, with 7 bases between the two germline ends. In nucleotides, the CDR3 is TGTGCCAGCAGCTTAGGGGGGGACTCTGGAAACACCATATATTTT. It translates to CASSLGGDSGNTIYF.

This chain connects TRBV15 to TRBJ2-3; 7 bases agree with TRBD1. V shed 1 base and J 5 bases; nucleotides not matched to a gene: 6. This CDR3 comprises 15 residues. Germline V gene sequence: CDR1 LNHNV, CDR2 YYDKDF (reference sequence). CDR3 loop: CATSRVTGLIDTQYF. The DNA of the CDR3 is TGTGCCACCAGCAGAGTGACAGGGCTAATAGATACGCAGTATTTT.

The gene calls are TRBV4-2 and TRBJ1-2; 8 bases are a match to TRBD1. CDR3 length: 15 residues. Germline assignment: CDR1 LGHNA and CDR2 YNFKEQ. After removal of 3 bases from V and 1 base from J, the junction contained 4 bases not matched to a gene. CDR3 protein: CASSHPGQGNYGYTF. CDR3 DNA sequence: TGTGCCAGCAGCCACCCCGGACAGGGTAACTATGGCTACACCTTC.

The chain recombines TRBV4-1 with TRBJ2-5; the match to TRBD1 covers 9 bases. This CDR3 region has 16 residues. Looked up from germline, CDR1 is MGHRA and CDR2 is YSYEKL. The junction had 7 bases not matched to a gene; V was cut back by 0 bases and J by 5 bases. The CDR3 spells CASSQETGGVWETQYF. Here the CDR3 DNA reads TGCGCCAGCAGCCAAGAAACAGGGGGCGTCTGGGAGACCCAGTACTTC.

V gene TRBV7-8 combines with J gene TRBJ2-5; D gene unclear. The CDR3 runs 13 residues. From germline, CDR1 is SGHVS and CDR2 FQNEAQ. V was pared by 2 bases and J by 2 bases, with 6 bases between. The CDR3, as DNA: TGTGCCAGCAGCTTAACCAGGCAAGAGACCCAGTACTTC. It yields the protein CASSLTRQETQYF.

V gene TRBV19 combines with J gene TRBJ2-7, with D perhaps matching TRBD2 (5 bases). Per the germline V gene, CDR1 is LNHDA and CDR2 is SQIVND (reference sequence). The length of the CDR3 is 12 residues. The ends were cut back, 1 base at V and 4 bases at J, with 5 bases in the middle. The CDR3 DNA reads TGTGCCAGTAGTATAGGGGAGTACGAGCAGTACTTC. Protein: CASSIGEYEQYF.

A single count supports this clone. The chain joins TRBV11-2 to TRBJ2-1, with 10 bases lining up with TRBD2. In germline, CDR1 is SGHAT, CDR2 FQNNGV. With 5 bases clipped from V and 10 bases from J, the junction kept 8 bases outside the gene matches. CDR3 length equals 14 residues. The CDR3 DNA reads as TGTGCCAGCAGCGAACCGTGGACTAGCGGAGAGCAGTTCTTC. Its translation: CASSEPWTSGEQFF.

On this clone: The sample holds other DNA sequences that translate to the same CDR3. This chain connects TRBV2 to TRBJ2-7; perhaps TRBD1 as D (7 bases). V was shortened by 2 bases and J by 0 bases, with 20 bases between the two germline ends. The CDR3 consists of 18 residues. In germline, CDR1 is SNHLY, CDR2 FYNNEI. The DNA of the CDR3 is TGTGCCAGCAGTGAACACGAGGGGGGACAGAAACACTCCTACGAGCAGTACTTC. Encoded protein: CASSEHEGGQKHSYEQYF.

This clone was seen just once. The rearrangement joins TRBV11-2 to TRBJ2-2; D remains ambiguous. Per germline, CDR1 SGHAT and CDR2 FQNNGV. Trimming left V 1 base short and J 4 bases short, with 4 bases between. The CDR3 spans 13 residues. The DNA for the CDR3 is TGTGCCAGCAGCTTAGTCGGCACCGGGGAGCTGTTTTTT. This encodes CASSLVGTGELFF.

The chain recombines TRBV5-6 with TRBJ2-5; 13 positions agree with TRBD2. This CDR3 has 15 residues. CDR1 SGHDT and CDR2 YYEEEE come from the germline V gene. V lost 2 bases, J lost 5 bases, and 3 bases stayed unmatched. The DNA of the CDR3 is TGTGCCAGCAGCTTCGGACTAGCGGGGGCCGAGACCCAGTACTTC. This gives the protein CASSFGLAGAETQYF.

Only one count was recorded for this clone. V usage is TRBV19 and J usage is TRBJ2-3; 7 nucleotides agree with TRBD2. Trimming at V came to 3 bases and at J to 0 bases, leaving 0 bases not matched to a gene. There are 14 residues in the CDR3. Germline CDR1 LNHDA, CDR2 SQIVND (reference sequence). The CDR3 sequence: CASSMRGSTDTQYF. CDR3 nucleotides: TGTGCCAGTAGTATGCGGGGGAGCACAGATACGCAGTATTTT.

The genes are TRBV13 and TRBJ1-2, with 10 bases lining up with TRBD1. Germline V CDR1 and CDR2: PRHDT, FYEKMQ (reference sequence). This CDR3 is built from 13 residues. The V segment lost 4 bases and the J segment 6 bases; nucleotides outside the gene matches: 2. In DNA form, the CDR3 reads TGTGCCAGCAGCTCGGACAGGGGGGATGGCTACACCTTC. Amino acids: CASSSDRGDGYTF.

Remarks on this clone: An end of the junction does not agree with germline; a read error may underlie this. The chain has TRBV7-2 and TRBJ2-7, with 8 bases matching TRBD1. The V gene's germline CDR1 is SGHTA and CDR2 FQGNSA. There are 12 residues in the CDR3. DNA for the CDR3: TGTGCCAGCAGCTTAGGGGTGGGACAGGAATTCTTC. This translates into CASSLGVGQEFF.

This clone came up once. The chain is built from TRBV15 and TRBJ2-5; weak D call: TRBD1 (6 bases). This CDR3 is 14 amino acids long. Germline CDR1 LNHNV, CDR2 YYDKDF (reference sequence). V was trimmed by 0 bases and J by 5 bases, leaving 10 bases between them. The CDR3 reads CATSRDRGSETQYF. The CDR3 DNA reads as TGTGCCACCAGCAGAGACAGGGGAAGCGAGACCCAGTACTTC. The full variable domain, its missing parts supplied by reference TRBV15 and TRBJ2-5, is DAMVIQNPRYQVTQFGKPVTLSCSQTLNHNVMYWYQQKSSQAPKLLFHYYDKDFNNEADTPDNFQSRRPNTSFCFLDIRSPGLGDTAMYLCATSRDRGSETQYFGPGTRLLVL.

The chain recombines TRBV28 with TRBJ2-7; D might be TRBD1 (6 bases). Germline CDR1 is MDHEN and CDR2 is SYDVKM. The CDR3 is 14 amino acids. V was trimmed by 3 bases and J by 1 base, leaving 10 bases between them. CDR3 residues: CASSLTGTSYEQYF. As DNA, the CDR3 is TGTGCCAGCAGTTTGACAGGAACTTCCTACGAGCAGTACTTC.

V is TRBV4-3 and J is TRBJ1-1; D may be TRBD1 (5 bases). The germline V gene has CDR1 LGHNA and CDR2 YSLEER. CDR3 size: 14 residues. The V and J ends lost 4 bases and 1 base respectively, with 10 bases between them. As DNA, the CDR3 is TGCGCCAGCAGCCCCCGACAGACGAACACTGAAGCTTTCTTT. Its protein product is CASSPRQTNTEAFF.